This T cell receptor beta chain was recorded in a study of blood T cell repertoires in COVID-19. Study in general: The cDNA or gDNA used as material had been derived from T cells, B-cell-depleted T cells, or PBMCs.

In the original analysis: It was from reference gene primer amplification that nucleated cell counts were estimated. The assay was immunoSEQ multiplex PCR, and TCRdb's table has in-frame clones only and misses some. For V, J and clone size, that table is used; D and trimming come from the DNA. The sample shows about 68,000 clones, 65% to 90% of them seen only once. The CDR3 extends over 16 amino acids. Trimming pared 5 bases from V and 2 bases from J, leaving 18 bases between. CDR1 SGHTA and CDR2 FQGNSA come from the germline V gene. This TCR came from a man at least 80 years old with COVID-19, enrolled during active disease. This chain joins TRBV7-2 and TRBJ1-2; possibly TRBD1 for D (6 bases). Input material: peripheral blood. CDR3 amino acids: CASSLVGQRLNYGYTF. The CDR3 DNA follows: TGTGCCAGCAGCCTCGTCGGACAGCGCCTAAACTATGGCTACACCTTC.